This TCR beta chain is from a study of T cell responses to AZD1222 COVID-19 vaccine. Some clones are missing from TCRdb's copy, which holds only in-frame ones; the method was immunoSEQ multiplex PCR. The sample lists approximately 100,000 clones, approximately 90% occurring once. Pooling of second doses given at about 4 or about 12 weeks was done. Germline loops: CDR1 SGDLS, CDR2 YYNGEE. This CDR3 region has 13 residues. The ends were cut back, 0 bases at V and 4 bases at J, with 5 bases in the middle. With respect to this clone: Its antigen remains unknown.

Study-wide findings and caveats: Just a handful of AZD1222 recipients tested seropositive at baseline. Researchers took repertoire samples only after the peak T cell response had come. Possibly, clonal diversity was underestimated; donors were largely white British and included more females.

The sequence came from an adult who received the AZD1222 COVID-19 vaccine. The chain carries TRBV9 and TRBJ1-3; D gene ambiguous. Here the sequenced sample was peripheral blood, taken 28 days after the second AZD1222 dose. CDR3 amino acids: CASSVVEGNTIYF. CDR3 nucleotides: TGTGCCAGCAGCGTAGTCGAAGGAAACACCATATATTTT.